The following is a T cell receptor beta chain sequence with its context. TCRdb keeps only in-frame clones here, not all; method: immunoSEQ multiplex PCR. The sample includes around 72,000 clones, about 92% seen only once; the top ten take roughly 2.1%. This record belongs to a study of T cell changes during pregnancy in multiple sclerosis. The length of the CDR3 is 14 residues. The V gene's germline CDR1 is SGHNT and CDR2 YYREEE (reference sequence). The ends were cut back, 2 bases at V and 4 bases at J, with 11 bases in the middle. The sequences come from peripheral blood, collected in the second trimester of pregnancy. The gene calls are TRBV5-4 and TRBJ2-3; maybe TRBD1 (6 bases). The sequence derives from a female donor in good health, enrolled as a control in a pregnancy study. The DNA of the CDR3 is TGTGCCAGCAGCTTAAACAGGGCCCCAGATACGCAGTATTTT. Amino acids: CASSLNRAPDTQYF.